Shown below are 18 T cell receptor beta chains from a single sample sequenced in a study of cytomegalovirus exposure and HLA in healthy donors. 13 Jbeta primers and 60 Vbeta primers were used for the PCR. The method was immunoSEQ multiplex PCR; TCRdb's version includes in-frame clones alone and lacks a portion of them. Of roughly 180,000 clones in the sample, about 79% were seen once. Sequences were obtained from PBMCs. These TCRs come from a girl aged 2-15 years in good health and CMV-seropositive.

This chain connects TRBV7-3 to TRBJ2-6, with D possibly matching TRBD2 (5 bases). This CDR3 is built from 17 residues. Trimming left V 5 bases short and J 1 base short, with 15 bases between. Germline CDR1 is SGHTA and CDR2 is FQGTGA. In DNA form, the CDR3 reads TGTGCCAGCAGCCCCCCCGGACTGCCGTCTGGGGCCAACGTCCTGACTTTC. Amino acids: CASSPPGLPSGANVLTF.

In its sample, this clone is medium-sized (0.01 to 0.1%). V usage is TRBV27 and J usage is TRBJ2-6; weak D call: TRBD1 (6 bases). CDR1 is MNHEY, CDR2 SMNVEV, per germline (reference sequence). V dropped 10 bases and J dropped 0 bases, with 19 bases sitting between them. The CDR3 spans 17 residues. In DNA form, the CDR3 reads TGTGCCACCAAACCTACAGGGTCTGGCTCTGGGGCCAACGTCCTGACTTTC. Residues: CATKPTGSGSGANVLTF. The whole variable domain, remainder taken from reference TRBV27 and TRBJ2-6, is EAQVTQNPRYLITVTGKKLTVTCSQNMNHEYMSWYRQDPGLGLRQIYYSMNVEVTDKGDVPEGYKVSRKEKRNFPLILESPSPNQTSLYFCATKPTGSGSGANVLTFGAGSRLTVL.

This clone was counted once. The chain combines TRBV5-1 with TRBJ1-4; 9 bases are a match to TRBD1. J lost 8 bases, V lost 4 bases, and 15 bases had no gene match. CDR1 SGHRS and CDR2 YFSETQ come from the germline V gene. The CDR3 sequence is 17 residues long. DNA for the CDR3: TGCGCCAGCAGCACATGGGGACAGGGAATAGGTACGGAAAAACTGTTTTTT. The encoded protein is CASSTWGQGIGTEKLFF.

The chain links TRBV10-3 to TRBJ2-1; 12 nucleotides line up with TRBD1. V trimming: 5 bases; J trimming: 8 bases; junction bases outside the gene matches: 4. The CDR3 consists of 14 residues. From germline, CDR1 is ENHRY and CDR2 SYGVKD. CDR3 nucleotides: TGTGCCATCAGTCTGGGACAGGGGGCGGATGAGCAGTTCTTC. This sequence encodes CAISLGQGADEQFF.

The DNA of the CDR3 is TGTGCCAGCCCACGCTCCCCCGGGACAGCGGGTCAGCCCCAGCATTTT. Translating gives CASPRSPGTAGQPQHF. This chain uses TRBV12-1 with TRBJ1-5; the tabulated D call, TRBD1, remains unverified against the DNA. TRBV12-1 is designated a pseudogene. CDR3 length: 16 residues.

This chain joins TRBV6-6 and TRBJ2-7; a weak D match, TRBD2 (5 bases). The CDR3 sequence is 11 residues long. Trimming removed 6 bases at V and 7 bases at J, with 10 bases between. CDR1 MNHNY and CDR2 SVGAGI come from the germline V gene (reference sequence). The CDR3 sequence is CASRAPGEQYF. The CDR3 bases are TGTGCCAGCAGGGCCCCGGGGGAGCAGTACTTC.

V gene TRBV25-1 combines with J gene TRBJ2-7; 7 bases align to TRBD1. Per the germline V gene, CDR1 is MGHDK and CDR2 is SYGVNS. Unmatched junction bases numbered 2, after V lost 6 bases and J lost 3 bases. This CDR3 is built from 12 residues. The CDR3 here is CASRGTVYEQYF. DNA for the CDR3: TGTGCCAGCAGGGGGACAGTCTACGAGCAGTACTTC.

The CDR3 protein is CASSKVPAYEQYF. CDR3 nucleotides: TGTGCCAGCAGCAAAGTTCCAGCCTACGAGCAGTACTTC. The chain combines TRBV21-1 with TRBJ2-7; TRBD1, the D gene given by the table, was not confirmed from the DNA. TRBV21-1 is listed as a pseudogene. The CDR3 extends over 13 amino acids.

The V call is TRBV5-4, the J call TRBJ2-7, with a possible D match to TRBD2 (6 bases). CDR1 SGHNT and CDR2 YYREEE come from the germline V gene (reference sequence). This CDR3 contains 14 residues. Trimming took 0 bases from V and 6 from J, leaving 13 bases between them. This chain's CDR3 is CASSLAGSQTEQYF. The DNA for the CDR3 is TGTGCCAGCAGCTTGGCCGGGAGTCAGACCGAGCAGTACTTC.

Only one count was recorded for this clone. The rearrangement joins TRBV11-2 to TRBJ1-6; TRBD1 aligns across 7 bases. The germline V gene has CDR1 SGHAT and CDR2 FQNNGV. The CDR3 spans 17 residues. V shed 1 base and J 3 bases; nucleotides not matched to a gene: 6. This chain's CDR3 is CASSLGGDRYYNSPLHF. The CDR3 nucleotides are TGTGCCAGCAGCTTAGGAGGGGACAGATACTATAATTCACCCCTCCACTTT.

The chain couples TRBV7-6 to TRBJ2-7; TRBD2 matches 11 bases. CDR3 size: 18 residues. Trimming at V came to 5 bases and at J to 6 bases, leaving 18 bases not matched to a gene. Looked up from germline, CDR1 is SGHVS and CDR2 is FNYEAQ. The CDR3 DNA reads as TGTGCCAGCAGCCCCCTGGTCGGTAGCGGGAGGGTGCCGCGCGAGCAGTACTTC. Translation gives CASSPLVGSGRVPREQYF. Combining the CDR3 with reference TRBV7-6 and TRBJ2-7 gives the whole variable domain GAGVSQSPRYKVTKRGQDVALRCDPISGHVSLYWYRQALGQGPEFLTYFNYEAQQDKSGLPNDRFSAERPEGSISTLTIQRTEQRDSAMYRCASSPLVGSGRVPREQYFGPGTRLTVT.

This rearrangement joins TRBV10-3 to TRBJ1-3; 11 bases align to TRBD1. Germline trimming cut 6 bases from V and 0 bases from J; bases unmatched to any gene: 4. Germline values: CDR1 ENHRY, CDR2 SYGVKD. This CDR3 spans 16 amino acids. The CDR3 coding sequence is TGTGCCATCAGGGGACAGGGGGTGCCCTCTGGAAACACCATATATTTT. Its translation: CAIRGQGVPSGNTIYF.

A few counts support this clone. V gene TRBV5-1 combines with J gene TRBJ1-1; a possible D gene is TRBD1 (6 bases). Germline CDR1 is SGHRS and CDR2 is YFSETQ. The CDR3 is made up of 17 amino acids. V was clipped by 0 bases and J by 0 bases, with 15 bases between them. CDR3 DNA sequence: TGCGCCAGCAGCTTGGGGGAACAGGGACACATGAACACTGAAGCTTTCTTT. Translated: CASSLGEQGHMNTEAFF.

This chain's CDR3 is CAWDRGSGNTEAFF. The DNA of the CDR3 is TGTGCTTGGGACAGGGGCTCCGGGAACACTGAAGCTTTCTTT. This chain uses TRBV12-5 with TRBJ1-1, with 10 bases lining up with TRBD1. The CDR3 has 14 residues. V was pared by 11 bases and J by 1 base, with 7 bases of the junction left unmatched. The germline V gene encodes CDR1 LGHNT and CDR2 FRNRAP.

The rearrangement joins TRBV30 to TRBJ1-1, with TRBD1 matching over 9 bases. Germline CDR1 and CDR2: GTSNPN and SVGIG (reference sequence). This CDR3 spans 22 amino acids. V lost 3 bases and J lost 1; bases outside the gene matches: 27. As DNA, the CDR3 is TGTGCCTGGAGACCTCCCTATATAACCCGGGACAGGGCCATCCACCCGAACACTGAAGCTTTCTTT. Its protein product is CAWRPPYITRDRAIHPNTEAFF.

This chain links TRBV27 with TRBJ2-1; 9 positions agree with TRBD2. V lost 1 base, J lost 9 bases, and 10 bases stayed unmatched. The germline CDR1 and CDR2 sequences are MNHEY and SMNVEV (reference sequence). CDR3 length equals 16 residues. CDR3 bases: TGTGCCAGCAGTTTATGGGGTAGCGGGAGTTCAGGTGAGCAGTTCTTC. Translation gives CASSLWGSGSSGEQFF.

The chain combines TRBV4-1 with TRBJ2-5; TRBD2 matches at 7 bases. The trim removed 1 base at V and 5 bases at J, leaving 7 bases unmatched. Germline CDR1 MGHRA, CDR2 YSYEKL. The CDR3 totals 15 residues. In nucleotides, the CDR3 is TGCGCCAGCAGCCAAGGGGGGGGAGTAGGGGAGACCCAGTACTTC. As protein: CASSQGGGVGETQYF.

The rearrangement links TRBV27 to TRBJ2-3, with TRBD1 as a possible D gene (5 bases). V was pared by 7 bases and J by 4 bases, with 18 bases between. Germline-derived CDR1 and CDR2 are MNHEY and SMNVEV (reference sequence). The CDR3 has 15 amino acids. The CDR3 nucleotides read TGTGCCAGCATGGGGCTAGGTCAAATCGCAGATACGCAGTATTTT. This translates into CASMGLGQIADTQYF.